This T cell receptor beta chain was identified in a study of cytomegalovirus exposure and HLA in healthy donors (TCRdb year 2017). Background on the whole study: According to an earlier analysis of a few hundred of the donors, 150 million to 200 million T cells yielded 100 million or so unique TCR beta sequences and 250 to 350 Gb of sequence data. An early release that covered several hundred HLA-typed donors contained approximately 300 gigabases of sequencing data and tens of millions of unique TCR sequences. Of the roughly 410 genotyped donors, 70% to 90% were placed in the genetic ancestry cluster associated with self-reported Caucasian donors. The aim of the study was to test whether cataloging public T cell receptors could identify signatures of past pathogen exposure. Using immunosequencing, the study profiled T cell repertoires from approximately 700 subjects and related those repertoires to cytomegalovirus serostatus. A separate validation cohort of about 110 different subjects was used in addition to the 666-subject first cohort. The study combined high-throughput TCR immunosequencing, statistical association of individual TCRs with disease status, and machine learning to predict cytomegalovirus infection status. A later analysis re-analyzed previously published TCR beta repertoires from approximately 670 donors and added high-resolution HLA genotyping to study TCR occurrence patterns. In the later analysis, no new phenotypic data were used to find candidate immune exposures; instead, reliance was placed on TCR beta sequences and their occurrence across donors. In an earlier analysis of several hundred of the donors, high-throughput TCR beta sequencing was used to judge whether each TCR beta V gene segment behaved as functional or pseudogenic. Donor age, sex, ethnicity and CMV serostatus were compiled alongside the repertoire data. A later genetic analysis took genome-wide SNP genotypes for about 55% of the 666 donors and used that subset as a discovery cohort. All discovery cohort repertoires had been generated on a single sequencing platform. Both class I and class II loci were covered by HLA typing, at four-digit resolution. Typing coverage differed by locus: A, B, C, DRB1 and DQB1 were typed in roughly 620-630 donors, DQA1 in 522, DPA1 in around 580, and DPB1 in just under 490. Roughly 5 DR-DQ haplotypes were handled as single units for association and clustering, since linkage in the cohort was strong. On average, roughly 250,000 unique TCR beta nucleotide sequences were sequenced per donor among fewer than 500 genotyped donors of the cohort, with 15% to 20% of those sequences being non-productive.

In total, 600 or so healthy bone marrow donors made up the cohort. At the time of sampling, every cohort member was nominally healthy, though immune exposures that went unrecorded were likely present. The donor tested CMV seronegative, placing the donor among the 350 to 400 seronegative members of the cohort. A peripheral blood sample was collected from each donor, and TCR beta sequencing was performed on peripheral blood mononuclear cells. The Qiagen DNeasy Blood Extraction Kit was used to extract genomic DNA from the blood cell samples. As for this clone: It has no known antigen specificity. There are no base qualities to consult, and no much larger clone falls within one base.

From its cysteine to its phenylalanine, the CDR3 spans 13 amino acids. The DNA shown is the 39-base CDR3, in frame from base 1. V is clipped by 8 bases and J by 0 bases, and the sequence between their germline boundaries is 5 bases long. The germline V gene sets CDR1 to SNHLY and CDR2 to FYNNEI. The investigation overall reported the following: A cluster of highly shared sequence variants was judged likely to represent a technical artifact of the sequencing pipeline. Because some donors lacked HLA typing at each locus, the association tests relied only on the typed subset. A later genetic analysis associated a missense DCLRE1C variant with V-gene and J-gene trimming of TCR beta chains, and an independent cohort replicated the association. According to a later analysis, parvovirus B19, influenza, CMV and Epstein-Barr virus appeared linked to several top co-occurrence clusters. Roughly uniform sequencing depth across donors was assumed in presence/absence analyses, although this assumption may not hold. A total of 150 to 200 TCR beta chains were listed by the study as associated with cytomegalovirus. The authors suggested that the approach could potentially be extended to other disease states and immunological phenotypes. The classifier was reported to diagnose cytomegalovirus status with high specificity and sensitivity in both the original and validation cohorts. Three of the identified cytomegalovirus-associated TCR beta chains were confirmed in vitro to be specific for cytomegalovirus antigens. This cohort had only TCR beta chains sequenced, and the lack of alpha or paired-chain data limited which features could be detected. Assigning TCR associations to individual alleles was difficult when HLA alleles, especially DR and DQ, strongly co-occurred. At a false discovery rate of 0.05, a later analysis linked around 15,000 TCR beta sequences to specific HLA alleles. Correlated functional status among segregating V segments might reflect linkage disequilibrium, but an unknown experimental factor could not be ruled out. In a later analysis, the rate of TCR association differed among HLA loci, with DRB1 alleles having the most associated TCRs and HLA-C alleles having the fewest. Compared with equally common non-associated chains, HLA-associated TCR beta chains in a later analysis were more clonally expanded and had lower generation probabilities. Because the 87-base-pair reads could not distinguish some IMGT-functional V segments, including TRBV6-2 and TRBV6-3, those segments were excluded. Broadly in line with IMGT annotations, most TCR beta V segments showed up in productive rearrangements about 87% or about 30% of the time in an earlier analysis of some 590 of the donors. The only immune exposure information available for the cohort was CMV serostatus. Most CMV-associated TCR beta chains appeared to be HLA-restricted in a later analysis, and the HLA associations seemed to be driven largely by CMV exposure. A later genetic analysis reported fewer N-insertions in productive TCRs among donors in an Asian-associated ancestry cluster than the 666-donor mean. While some public TCRs were present in many individuals, most TCR sequences turned up only very rarely across donors. The earlier analysis of 587 of the donors excluded roughly 16 rarely observed V segments, including chromosome 9 orphons, because counts were too low. A further reported finding was that TCR beta sequences accurately predicted the HLA-A and HLA-B alleles for most subjects in the first cohort.

Library construction relied on the immunoSEQ multiplex PCR assay. For the multiplex PCR, a mixture combining 60 forward primers for TCR Vbeta segments and 13 reverse primers for TCR Jbeta segments was used. The CDR3 region of rearranged TCR beta genes was amplified from genomic DNA with a multiplex PCR assay. Amplified TCR beta libraries were sequenced as 87-base-pair reads on the Illumina HiSeq System. Per the authors' processing: Across the roughly 640 repertoires, a later analysis counted about 81 million unique TCR beta chains, roughly 11 million of which were shared by at least two donors. A nearest-neighbor algorithm error-corrected the raw reads and collapsed the reads into unique sequences, merging closely related sequences to remove PCR and sequencing errors. To assign V, D and J gene segments, CDR3 sequences were aligned to IMGT reference sequences. For a sequence to be retained, a match of at least six nucleotides was required to both a V gene segment and a J gene segment. A rearrangement counted as productive if the CDR3 had no stop codons and remained in frame with V and J, and every other rearrangement counted as non-productive. Following IMGT convention, CDR3 was defined as the stretch from the second conserved V-encoded cysteine to the conserved J-encoded phenylalanine. Sequences without an unambiguous match to a single V gene segment were excluded from the earlier analysis of 587 of the donors. An earlier analysis of 550 to 650 of the donors classified V segments as functional when productive rearrangements were above 56.7% and as segregating when the standard deviation between donors was above 5%. A statistical classification framework was built for diagnosing cytomegalovirus status from the catalog of TCR beta chain sequences. In a later analysis, TCR nucleotide sequences were compared against IMGT/GENE-DB human TR gene sequences so that V and J genes could be assigned. A later analysis assigned CDR3 sequences and most-parsimonious VDJ recombination scenarios with the TCRdist pipeline. In a later analysis, each TCR beta chain was defined by its CDR3 amino acid sequence together with its V-gene family, and reads without a unique V-gene family were excluded. To address suspected cross-contamination and a sequencing artifact, a later analysis removed 450 to 700 highly shared, low-generation-probability nucleotide sequences. In a later analysis, a clonal expansion index was calculated for each public chain from normalized within-repertoire ranks of inferred template counts. Generation probabilities in a later analysis came from a VDJ recombination model fitted to out-of-frame rearrangements, and those results were checked against IGoR. In a later analysis, TCR-TCR, TCR-HLA and TCR-CMV co-occurrence was scored with hypergeometric tests, and a repertoire-size bias correction was applied to TCR pairs. In a later analysis, false discovery rates were estimated by permuting HLA or CMV assignments 20 times. A later analysis grouped co-occurring TCRs with DBSCAN, adding TCRdist sequence similarity when clustering within HLA-allele-positive subsets. Repertoires with fewer than 30,000 or more than 120,000 public chains, plus five repertoires with anomalous nucleotide sharing, were excluded from co-occurrence clustering. TCRdb limited this immuneACCESS table to in-frame rearrangements with V and J called. A share of clones is missing; checked studies link under half to unresolved V genes, and the rest is unexplained. V, J and clone size are taken as reported in that table, and D and trimming were inferred from the DNA itself. The sample table shows around 41,000 clones, and 68% are seen once. Roughly 3.9% of the sample is in the top ten clones.

The clonotype was recovered from a man in his forties in good health and CMV-seronegative. The chain uses TRBV2 and TRBJ1-6, with the D gene uncertain. The sequenced material came from PBMCs. The CDR3 region has the sequence CASGSSYNSPLHF. The DNA reads TGTGCCAGCGGGAGCTCCTATAATTCACCCCTCCACTTT.